This T cell receptor beta chain emerged from a study of T cells in Graves' hyperthyroidism and ophthalmopathy (dated by TCRdb to the late 2010s). Study-level background: Peripheral blood samples were taken at initial diagnosis, before any treatment was given. To identify distinguishing TCR V-J signatures, a discovery cohort of around 100 patients was used, comprising 40 to 45 with Graves' ophthalmopathy and approximately 57 with stable Graves' hyperthyroidism. The roughly 100 discovery patients were divided at random into training and test sets in a 7:3 ratio. Prospective prediction of ophthalmopathy was tested in an independent validation cohort of approximately 18 hyperthyroidism patients and 17 patients who later progressed to ophthalmopathy. Thyroid tissue and blood T-cell repertoires from roughly 6 Graves' hyperthyroidism patients were also compared in the study. The paper reports TCR Vbeta CDR3 sequencing of approximately 140 peripheral blood samples: 40 or so ophthalmopathy, about 75 hyperthyroidism and approximately 17 progressor patients. Once sampling was done, hyperthyroidism patients were given methimazole at a starting dose of 30 mg daily, whereas ophthalmopathy patients were given high-dose intravenous methylprednisolone.

Stable Graves' hyperthyroidism was defined as no progression to ophthalmopathy during 18 months of follow-up. The hyperthyroidism patients were between 18 and 65 years old and newly diagnosed, with a disease duration of less than 2 months. Exclusion was applied to patients with uncontrolled infections, other autoimmune diseases, pregnancy or lactation. Clinical symptoms, serum thyroxine and TRAb, thyroid ultrasound, and orbital computed tomography formed the basis for the diagnoses. Ficoll-Paque density gradient centrifugation was used to isolate PBMCs from around 10 ml of fresh peripheral blood. Total RNA was extracted using Trizol reagent, and RNA quality was assessed on an Agilent 2100 Bioanalyzer. Here is what the overall study found, with its caveats: In validation, the model predicted progression to ophthalmopathy a median of about 6.5 months before onset, with approximately 70% sensitivity and more than 72% specificity. Ophthalmopathy was separated from stable hyperthyroidism by a 13 V-J signature model, with approximately 86% sensitivity and approximately 84% specificity obtained in cross-validation and 80%/75% obtained in testing. Blood samples also contained most of the expanded thyroid clonotypes (frequency above 0.001), which suggests that blood repertoires may reflect thyroid immune responses. No statistical method was used to fix the sample size in advance, and group allocation was not hidden from the investigators.

This clonotype was observed many times. Its antigen has not been determined. Base qualities are not at hand, and no much larger clone is one base apart. Amplification of TCR beta CDR3 regions was carried out from RNA transcripts. The TCR CDR3 was subjected to a first round of RT-PCR using the HTBI primer set and the Qiagen OneStep RT-PCR kit. Libraries were constructed in a second round of multiplex PCR, after which size selection and purification were carried out. Sequencing of the libraries was done on an Illumina HiSeq2000 using paired-end 100 bp reads. Turning to the authors' computational methods: SOAPnuke was used to process the raw data, with reads discarded if the reads contained adapters or uncalled bases, had a mean Phred below 15, or lacked an exact constant-primer or identifier match. High-quality paired reads were merged using COPE v1.2.5, and each unique nucleotide sequence was defined as a clonotype. Clonotypes were aligned to IMGT TRBV, TRBD and TRBJ reference segments using MiTCR v1.1. Analysis was restricted to V-J combinations with a frequency above 0.0001, which covered 98% to 99.2% of repertoires. The TCS score was defined as the ratio of F50 (clonal expansion) to E x V (chaos), calculated using BLOSUM62-based TCRdist between CDR3 peptides within each V-J. Welch's t-statistics and random forest reduced around 520 V-J features to roughly 13, which were used in a naive Bayes classifier (R e1071). The public reads were reprocessed in TCRdb via fastp at Q25 and MiXCR, keeping in-frame beta chains. Rows are unified per CDR3 protein, each entry keeping the most common DNA and genes. Clone size and V and J calls follow TCRdb, not the original study. The sample table holds around 450,000 distinct CDR3 sequences, of which 15% to 19% were seen once. The ten biggest clones cover around 7% of the sample.

The sample comprised blood. The sequence derives from a woman between 18 and 29 years old with Graves' hyperthyroidism.

The CDR3 region: CASSLPTLAGGLEQYF. The bases are TGTGCCAGCAGTCTCCCGACCCTAGCGGGTGGGCTGGAGCAGTACTTC. The chain couples TRBV6-1 to TRBJ2-7, with 8 bases aligning to TRBD2. The CDR3 contains 16 residues, cysteine and phenylalanine counted. The sequence is cut down to CDR3 DNA, 48 bases in frame from base 1. The germline V end is reduced by 5 bases and the J end by 7 bases; junction bases left unmatched: 16. CDR1 and CDR2 are drawn from the germline V gene: MNHNS, SASEGT.